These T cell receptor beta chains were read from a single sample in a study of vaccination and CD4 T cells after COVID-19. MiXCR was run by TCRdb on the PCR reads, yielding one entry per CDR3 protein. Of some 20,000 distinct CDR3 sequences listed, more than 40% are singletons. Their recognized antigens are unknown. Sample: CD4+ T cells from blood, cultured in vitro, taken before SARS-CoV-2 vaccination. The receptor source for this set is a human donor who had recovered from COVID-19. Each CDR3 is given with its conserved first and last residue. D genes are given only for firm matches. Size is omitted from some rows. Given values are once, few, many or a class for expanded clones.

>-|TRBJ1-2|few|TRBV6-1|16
CASSPGTRNPLGGYTF
TGTGCCAGCAGTCCCGGGACACGAAACCCTTTAGGAGGCTACACCTTC
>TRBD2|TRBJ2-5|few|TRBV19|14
CASSMLAGSETQYF
TGTGCCAGTAGTATGCTAGCGGGGTCGGAGACCCAGTACTTC
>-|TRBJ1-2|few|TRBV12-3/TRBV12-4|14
CASSPPGALYGYTF
TGTGCCAGCAGTCCCCCCGGGGCCCTCTATGGCTACACCTTC
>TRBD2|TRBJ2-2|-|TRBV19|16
CASSSRTRGNTGELFF
TGTGCCAGTAGTTCTCGGACTAGGGGGAACACCGGGGAGCTGTTTTTT
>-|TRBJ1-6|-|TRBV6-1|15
CASSRQDSYNSPLHF
TGTGCCAGCAGTCGACAGGACTCCTATAATTCACCCCTCCACTTT
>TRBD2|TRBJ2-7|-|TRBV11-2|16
CASSLHSGLAGDEQYF
TGTGCCAGCAGCTTACACTCGGGACTAGCCGGGGACGAGCAGTACTTC
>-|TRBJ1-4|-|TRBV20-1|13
CSARMGGNEKLFF
TGCAGTGCTAGAATGGGCGGGAACGAAAAACTGTTTTTT
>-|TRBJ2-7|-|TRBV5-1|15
CASSFSWTLSYEQYF
TGCGCCAGCAGCTTTTCATGGACGCTCTCCTACGAGCAGTACTTC
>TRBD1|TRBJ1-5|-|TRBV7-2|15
CASSLGTGGHQPQHF
TGTGCCAGCAGCTTAGGGACAGGGGGCCATCAGCCCCAGCATTTT
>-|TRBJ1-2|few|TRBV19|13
CASTVWGGEGYTF
TGTGCCAGTACCGTATGGGGCGGGGAAGGCTACACCTTC
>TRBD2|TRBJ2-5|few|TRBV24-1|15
CATSDPLAGQETQYF
TGTGCCACCAGTGACCCACTAGCGGGGCAAGAGACCCAGTACTTC
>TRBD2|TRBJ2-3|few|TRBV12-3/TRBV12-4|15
CASSQAGGYTDTQYF
TGTGCCAGCAGTCAGGCGGGGGGATACACAGATACGCAGTATTTT
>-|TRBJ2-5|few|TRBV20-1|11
CSARVGPTQYF
TGCAGTGCTAGAGTGGGTCCGACCCAGTACTTC
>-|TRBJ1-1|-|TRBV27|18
CASSTRLIWRTMNTEAFF
TGTGCCAGCTCCACACGATTAATTTGGAGGACTATGAACACTGAAGCTTTCTTT
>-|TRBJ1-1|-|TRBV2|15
CASSPFGGENTEAFF
TGTGCCAGCAGCCCATTTGGTGGGGAGAACACTGAAGCTTTCTTT
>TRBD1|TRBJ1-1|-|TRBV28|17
CASSVSGTGGSNTEAFF
TGTGCCAGCAGTGTATCCGGGACAGGGGGCTCGAACACTGAAGCTTTCTTT
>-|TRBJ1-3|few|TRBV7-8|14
CASRKGQRGNTIYF
TGTGCCAGTAGAAAAGGACAGCGCGGAAACACCATATATTTT
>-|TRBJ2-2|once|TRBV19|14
CASSTSRGTGELFF
TGTGCCAGTAGTACTAGCCGCGGCACCGGGGAGCTGTTTTTT
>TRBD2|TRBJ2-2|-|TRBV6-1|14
CASRSGTRTGELFF
TGTGCCAGCAGGTCCGGGACTAGAACCGGGGAGCTGTTTTTT
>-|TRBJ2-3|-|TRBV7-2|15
CASSLGGSGTDTQYF
TGTGCCAGCAGCTTAGGTGGTAGTGGCACAGATACGCAGTATTTT
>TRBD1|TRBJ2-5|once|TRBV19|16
CASSPRDRGRLETQYF
TGTGCCAGTAGTCCCCGGGACAGGGGGCGATTGGAGACCCAGTACTTC
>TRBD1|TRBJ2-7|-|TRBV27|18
CASSVLRRSDRGLDEQYF
TGTGCCAGCAGCGTACTCCGACGCTCGGACAGGGGGCTGGACGAGCAGTACTTC